A selection of T cell receptor beta chains follows, all from one sample in a study of CD8+ T cells in alopecia areata. Repertoires were generated with immunoSEQ multiplex PCR, while TCRdb's copy carries only in-frame clones and drops some. In the table there are roughly 250,000 clones, 60% of which are singletons. Here the sequenced sample was CD4+ T cells sorted from blood, taken at approximately week 51, from a patient treated with tofacitinib. The origin of the receptors is a human donor with alopecia areata. Each CDR3 is given with its conserved first and last residue. A D gene is named only where the DNA matches it firmly. Expanded clones are given a class, and other clones once, few, many or no size at all.

d_gene	abundance	v_gene	j_gene	CDR3nt	CDR3aa
NA	NA	TRBV25-1	TRBJ1-6	TGTGCCAGCCTGAGGGGCCATAATTCACCCCTCCACTTT	CASLRGHNSPLHF
NA	NA	TRBV19	TRBJ2-1	TGTGCCAGTAGTACCCAACTCACTAGCAGGAAGTACAATGAGCAGTTCTTC	CASSTQLTSRKYNEQFF
TRBD2	NA	TRBV5-1	TRBJ2-2	TGCGCCAGCAGCCGGGAGGCCACCGGGGAGCTGTTTTTT	CASSREATGELFF
NA	few	TRBV19	TRBJ1-2	TGTGCCAGTAGTACTAGACAGTACCTGAGGGGCTACACCTTC	CASSTRQYLRGYTF
NA	NA	TRBV9	TRBJ2-2	TGTGCCAGCAGCGTAAGACAGTACACCGGGGAGCTGTTTTTT	CASSVRQYTGELFF
NA	NA	TRBV18	TRBJ1-5	TGTGCCAGCTCACCTGGGTCAGGGGATAGCAATCAGCCCCAGCATTTT	CASSPGSGDSNQPQHF
NA	NA	TRBV5-4	TRBJ1-3	TGTGCCAGCAGCTTGGGCCGGGCTGGAAACACCATATATTTT	CASSLGRAGNTIYF
TRBD2	NA	TRBV10-3	TRBJ2-7	TGTGCCATCAGTAGCGGGGGGTACGAGCAGTACTTC	CAISSGGYEQYF
NA	NA	TRBV29-1	TRBJ2-3	TGCAGCGTCCGTACAGATACGCAGTATTTT	CSVRTDTQYF
NA	NA	TRBV30	TRBJ1-1	TGTGCCTGGAGTACAGGGCTGAACACTGAAGCTTTCTTT	CAWSTGLNTEAFF
NA	NA	TRBV6-5	TRBJ2-3	TGTGCCAGCAGTAGACTAACCCAGGCAGATACGCAGTATTTT	CASSRLTQADTQYF
NA	NA	TRBV27	TRBJ1-1	TGTGCCAGCAGTCGTCCGGGCACTGAAGCTTTCTTT	CASSRPGTEAFF
NA	few	TRBV7-9	TRBJ2-2	TGTGCCAGCAGCTCCCCAAGGACCGGGGAGCTGTTTTTT	CASSSPRTGELFF
NA	NA	TRBV10-3	TRBJ1-6	TGTGCCATCAAGCAGGGTGTTAATTCACCCCTCCACTTT	CAIKQGVNSPLHF
NA	NA	TRBV7-9	TRBJ2-1	TGTGCCAGCAGCTCTAGGACAGCCCGCGCGTCCTACAATGAGCAGTTCTTC	CASSSRTARASYNEQFF
TRBD2	NA	TRBV7-9	TRBJ2-1	TGTGCCAGCGGGACTAGCGGGAGGAATGAGCAGTTCTTC	CASGTSGRNEQFF
NA	NA	TRBV11-2	TRBJ2-3	TGTGCCAGCAGCTTACGGGGCCCCCCGCAGGGTACGCAGTATTTT	CASSLRGPPQGTQYF
TRBD1	NA	TRBV30	TRBJ1-6	TGTGCCTGGAGTAGTCGGACAGGGAATAATTCACCCCTCCACTTT	CAWSSRTGNNSPLHF
TRBD2	few	TRBV5-6	TRBJ2-3	TGTGCCAGCAGCCTTCCTGGGACTAGCGGTTACACAGATACGCAGTATTTT	CASSLPGTSGYTDTQYF
NA	NA	TRBV5-1	TRBJ2-1	TGCGCCAGCAGCTCCCAGAGTTTGGGGCCCAATGAGCAGTTCTTC	CASSSQSLGPNEQFF
NA	few	TRBV5-1	TRBJ1-4	TGCGCCAGCAGCTTCTCCGGACGTGAAAAACTGTTTTTT	CASSFSGREKLFF
TRBD1	NA	TRBV29-1	TRBJ2-5	TGCAGCGTGGGACAGGGGGCAGAGACCCAGTACTTC	CSVGQGAETQYF
NA	NA	TRBV5-4	TRBJ2-3	TGTGCCAGCAGCTTGGAGCACAACACAGATACGCAGTATTTT	CASSLEHNTDTQYF
NA	NA	TRBV7-8	TRBJ2-7	TGTGCCAGCAGCTACATACAGGGAAACGACGAGCAGTACTTC	CASSYIQGNDEQYF
NA	few	TRBV18	TRBJ1-3	TGTGCCAGCTCACCACAGGAATCTGGAAACACCATATATTTT	CASSPQESGNTIYF
NA	NA	TRBV30	TRBJ1-5	TGTGCCTGGAGCCACCAGGGTCAGCCCCAGCATTTT	CAWSHQGQPQHF
TRBD2	once	TRBV4-2	TRBJ2-1	TGTGCCAGCAGCCAAGTGAGCGGGGGGGCCGGTGAGCAGTTCTTC	CASSQVSGGAGEQFF
TRBD1	NA	TRBV11-2	TRBJ2-7	TGTGCCAGCAGCCAGGCCCCCAGGGGGCGAGGCGAGCAGTACTTC	CASSQAPRGRGEQYF
NA	NA	TRBV30	TRBJ2-7	TGTGCCTGGAGTGTACGGTTGACGGACGAGCAGTACTTC	CAWSVRLTDEQYF
NA	NA	TRBV30	TRBJ2-7	TGTGCCTGGAGTCTAACCTACGAGCAGTACTTC	CAWSLTYEQYF
NA	few	TRBV4-3	TRBJ2-3	TGCGCCAGCAGCCAGGGCACCGTCGATACGCAGTATTTT	CASSQGTVDTQYF
TRBD1	NA	TRBV19	TRBJ2-3	TGTGCCAGTAGTGCCTGGGACAGGGGTCCAGATACGCAGTATTTT	CASSAWDRGPDTQYF
TRBD1	NA	TRBV7-9	TRBJ2-7	TGTGCCAGCAGCTCCCCTGACAGGGGGCAGCCGGAGCAGTACTTC	CASSSPDRGQPEQYF
TRBD1	NA	TRBV7-9	TRBJ1-2	TGTGCCAGCAGCCCCGACGTCTTTTCAGGGGGTAATCGGTATGGCTACACCTTC	CASSPDVFSGGNRYGYTF
TRBD1	NA	TRBV30	TRBJ1-1	TGTGCCTGGGGGACAGGAGAGAGGGTGGCCACTGAAGCTTTCTTT	CAWGTGERVATEAFF
NA	NA	TRBV15	TRBJ2-3	TGTGCCACCAGCAGAGATATTAGCACAGATACGCAGTATTTT	CATSRDISTDTQYF
TRBD2	NA	TRBV27	TRBJ2-4	TGTGCCAGCAGTAAATTAGCGGGGCCCCAGAGCATTCAGTACTTC	CASSKLAGPQSIQYF
TRBD1	NA	TRBV10-3	TRBJ2-5	TGTGCCATCAGTGATTTACAGGGGGCGCTGGGAGAGACCCAGTACTTC	CAISDLQGALGETQYF
NA	NA	TRBV5-1	TRBJ1-1	TGCGCCAGCAGCTTCATACACCCAAACACTGAAGCTTTCTTT	CASSFIHPNTEAFF
NA	NA	TRBV30	TRBJ1-2	TGTGCCTCCTTGAGAATACCCCTAGACAGGCCCTACACCTTC	CASLRIPLDRPYTF
NA	NA	TRBV29-1	TRBJ2-3	TGCAGCTTCAGGGGTGGGCCGGATACGCAGTATTTT	CSFRGGPDTQYF
NA	NA	TRBV30	TRBJ1-2	TGTGCCTGGAGTGTTGGCGGTCGCTACACCTTC	CAWSVGGRYTF